The 15 T cell receptor beta chains given below trace back to one sample, sequenced in a study of CD8 T cells in Susac syndrome (dated by TCRdb to 2018 to 2020). The method was the immunoSEQ multiplex PCR assay. RNA was extracted using the RNeasy kit, and about 0.5 to 1 microgram was reverse transcribed with random hexamers. TCRdb trimmed public reads at Q25 via fastp, called clones via MiXCR and kept in-frame beta chains. Each CDR3 protein appears once, grouped with its most common genes and DNA. This sample lists 100,000 to 150,000 distinct CDR3 sequences; around 94% were detected once. 0.093% of the sample is taken by the ten largest. The source material was CD4+ T cells from PBMCs. The source of these receptors is a human donor with multiple sclerosis.

V gene TRBV19 combines with J gene TRBJ2-3; D may be TRBD2 (6 bases). Trimming removed 3 bases from V and 2 bases from J, with 9 bases in between. CDR1 LNHDA and CDR2 SQIVND come from the germline V gene (reference sequence). The CDR3 has 14 amino acids. In DNA form, the CDR3 reads TGTGCCAGTAGTATCTGGGGGGACACAGATACGCAGTATTTT. This codes for CASSIWGDTDTQYF.

Written as DNA, the CDR3 is TGCAGTGCTCCTGAGGACGGCTATGGCTACACCTTC. As protein: CSAPEDGYGYTF. V usage is TRBV20-1 and J usage is TRBJ1-2; D call uncertain. CDR3 length: 12 amino acids. The germline V gene encodes CDR1 DFQATT and CDR2 SNEGSKA (reference sequence). Trimming left V 5 bases short and J 4 bases short, with 11 bases between.

The chain uses TRBV19 and TRBJ2-7; TRBD1 is a possible D gene (6 bases). In germline, CDR1 is LNHDA, CDR2 SQIVND (reference sequence). With 4 bases removed from V and 2 bases from J, the gap between germline ends came to 15 bases. The CDR3 runs to 15 residues. CDR3 sequence: CASSTRQAGAYEQYF. In nucleotides, the CDR3 is TGTGCCAGTAGTACCCGACAGGCCGGGGCCTACGAGCAGTACTTC. Combining the CDR3 with reference TRBV19 and TRBJ2-7 gives the whole variable domain DGGITQSPKYLFRKEGQNVTLSCEQNLNHDAMYWYRQDPGQGLRLIYYSQIVNDFQKGDIAEGYSVSREKKESFPLTVTSAQKNPTAFYLCASSTRQAGAYEQYFGPGTRLTVT.

V and J are TRBV30 and TRBJ2-7; TRBD2 might be the D (5 bases). V lost 0 bases to trimming and J lost 1 base, with 10 bases between them. Germline-derived CDR1 and CDR2 are GTSNPN and SVGIG (reference sequence). The CDR3 runs to 14 residues. The CDR3 protein is CAWSVRTVSYEQYF. CDR3 DNA: TGTGCCTGGAGTGTTCGGACTGTTTCCTACGAGCAGTACTTC.

The chain carries TRBV6-6 and TRBJ2-4; a possible D gene is TRBD2 (5 bases). V shed 5 bases and J shed 6 bases, with 8 bases lying between them. Germline V gene lookup returns CDR1 MNHNY and CDR2 SVGAGI (reference sequence). The CDR3 extends over 12 amino acids. The CDR3 nucleotides read TGTGCCAGCAGTCTAGCATCAAACATTCAGTACTTC. Protein sequence: CASSLASNIQYF.

The chain combines TRBV11-3 with TRBJ2-2; D gene ambiguous. This CDR3 has 13 amino acids. Trimming took 7 bases from V and 5 from J, leaving 11 bases between them. Germline CDR1 is SGHNT and CDR2 is YENEEA. The DNA of the CDR3 is TGTGCCAGCAACGCAGCATCGACCGGGGAGCTGTTTTTT. The encoded protein is CASNAASTGELFF.

The chain employs TRBV12-5 and TRBJ1-3; 11 nucleotides line up with TRBD1. Germline V CDR1 and CDR2: LGHNT, FRNRAP. The CDR3 is 14 residues long. V shed 6 bases, J shed 6 bases, and the junction held 4 bases outside the gene matches. CDR3 region: CASGPGQGANTIYF. DNA of the CDR3: TGTGCTAGTGGCCCAGGACAGGGGGCAAACACCATATATTTT.

This rearrangement joins TRBV29-1 to TRBJ1-4; D might be TRBD1 (5 bases). The CDR3 covers 14 residues. Trimming took 3 bases from V and 2 from J, leaving 10 bases between them. Germline V gene data show CDR1 as SQVTM and CDR2 as ANQGSEA. The CDR3 is CSVDVAGTNEKLFF. The CDR3 bases are TGCAGCGTTGATGTGGCAGGGACTAATGAAAAACTGTTTTTT.

The chain uses TRBV3-1 and TRBJ1-1, with D perhaps TRBD1 (6 bases). V lost 3 bases and J 5 bases, leaving 19 bases between the germline ends. The CDR3 loop spans 16 amino acids. Germline lookup yields CDR1 LGHDT and CDR2 YNNKEL (reference sequence). The CDR3 DNA reads TGTGCCAGCAGCCAGGGGCAGGGGATATCGCGGACTGAAGCTTTCTTT. Its translation is CASSQGQGISRTEAFF.

This clonotype was detected only once. The chain is built from TRBV19 and TRBJ2-3, with D tentatively TRBD1 or TRBD2 (5 bases each). The V end lost 6 bases, the J end lost 7 bases, and 17 bases lay between the germline ends. Germline V CDR1 and CDR2: LNHDA, SQIVND (reference sequence). This CDR3 is 14 amino acids long. The CDR3 loop is CASRPRGVLHTQYF. In nucleotides, the CDR3 is TGTGCCAGTAGACCGCGAGGGGTCCTTCATACGCAGTATTTT. Supplemented by reference TRBV19 and TRBJ2-3, the full variable domain reads DGGITQSPKYLFRKEGQNVTLSCEQNLNHDAMYWYRQDPGQGLRLIYYSQIVNDFQKGDIAEGYSVSREKKESFPLTVTSAQKNPTAFYLCASRPRGVLHTQYFGPGTRLTVL.

The gene calls are TRBV20-1 and TRBJ2-1; 11 nucleotides line up with TRBD2. This CDR3 contains 18 residues. V shed 6 bases, J shed 2 bases, and the junction held 15 bases outside the gene matches. The germline CDR1 and CDR2 sequences are DFQATT and SNEGSKA (reference sequence). The CDR3 nucleotides are TGCAGTGCAAACTACTTAGCGGGGGGGCAAAGGACCTACAATGAGCAGTTCTTC. Its protein product is CSANYLAGGQRTYNEQFF.

This chain links TRBV20-1 with TRBJ2-3, with 12 bases matching TRBD2. J lost 0 bases, V lost 6 bases, and 7 bases had no gene match. The germline gives CDR1 DFQATT, CDR2 SNEGSKA (reference sequence). CDR3 length equals 16 residues. The chain's CDR3 is CSALRLAGASTDTQYF. DNA for the CDR3: TGCAGTGCCCTTAGACTAGCGGGGGCTAGCACAGATACGCAGTATTTT.

This clonotype was recorded once. The genes are TRBV4-2 and TRBJ1-3; 8 bases map to TRBD1. Germline V CDR1 and CDR2: LGHNA, YNFKEQ. Trimming took 4 bases from V and 0 from J; bases not matched to a gene: 2. This CDR3 is 15 amino acids long. The CDR3 is CASSRDRNSGNTIYF. In nucleotides, the CDR3 is TGTGCCAGCAGCCGGGACAGGAACTCTGGAAACACCATATATTTT.

Remarks on this clonotype: A junction end diverges from the germline sequence, so it may reflect a read error. This sequence joins TRBV27 and TRBJ2-7; no definite D call. This CDR3 has 9 amino acids. The germline V gene has CDR1 MNHEY and CDR2 SMNVEV (reference sequence). CDR3 region: CASRGPQDF. In nucleotides, the CDR3 is TGTGCCAGCAGGGGCCCCCAGGACTTC.

V gene TRBV3-1 combines with J gene TRBJ1-2, with TRBD1 matching 9 bases. Germline CDR1 and CDR2: LGHDT and YNNKEL (reference sequence). Germline trimming cut 4 bases from V and 8 bases from J; bases unmatched to any gene: 11. The CDR3 spans 15 residues. As DNA, the CDR3 is TGTGCCAGCAGCCGTTTCGGGACAGGGCAACAAGGCTACACCTTC. This gives the protein CASSRFGTGQQGYTF.